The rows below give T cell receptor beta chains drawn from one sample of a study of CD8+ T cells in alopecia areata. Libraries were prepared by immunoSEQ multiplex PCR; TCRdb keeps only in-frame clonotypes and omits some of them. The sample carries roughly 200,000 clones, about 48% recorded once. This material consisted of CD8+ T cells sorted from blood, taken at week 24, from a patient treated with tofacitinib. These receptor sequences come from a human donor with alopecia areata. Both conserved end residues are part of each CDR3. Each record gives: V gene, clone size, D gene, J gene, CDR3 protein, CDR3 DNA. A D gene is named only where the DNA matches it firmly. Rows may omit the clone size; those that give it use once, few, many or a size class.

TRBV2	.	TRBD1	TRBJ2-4	CASSTGTANIQYF	TGTGCCAGCAGTACCGGGACAGCAAACATTCAGTACTTC
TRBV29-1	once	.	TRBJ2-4	CSVIKNIQYF	TGCAGCGTGATCAAAAACATTCAGTACTTC
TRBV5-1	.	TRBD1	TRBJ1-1	CASSPGTGMNTEAFF	TGCGCCAGCAGCCCTGGGACAGGGATGAACACTGAAGCTTTCTTT
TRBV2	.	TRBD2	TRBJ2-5	CASEGLASQETQYF	TGTGCCAGTGAGGGACTAGCGAGTCAAGAGACCCAGTACTTC
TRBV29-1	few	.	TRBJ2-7	CSVEVAYEQYF	TGCAGCGTTGAGGTTGCCTACGAGCAGTACTTC
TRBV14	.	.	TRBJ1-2	CASSSRGTNYGYTF	TGTGCCAGCAGCTCACGCGGAACAAACTATGGCTACACCTTC
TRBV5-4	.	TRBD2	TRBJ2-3	CASSMRGVAGDTDTQYF	TGTGCCAGCAGCATGAGGGGGGTAGCGGGAGACACAGATACGCAGTATTTT
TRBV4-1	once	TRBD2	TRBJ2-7	CASSQTSGGFYEQYF	TGCGCCAGCAGCCAAACTAGCGGGGGCTTCTACGAGCAGTACTTC
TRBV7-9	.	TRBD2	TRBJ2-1	CASSSWTSGENNEQFF	TGTGCCAGCAGCTCTTGGACTAGCGGGGAGAACAATGAGCAGTTCTTC
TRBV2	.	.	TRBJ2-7	CASSEPGTRGEQYF	TGTGCCAGCAGTGAACCCGGAACTCGGGGTGAGCAGTACTTC
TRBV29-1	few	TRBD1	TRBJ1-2	CSVERQGNYGYTF	TGCAGCGTTGAACGACAGGGGAACTATGGCTACACCTTC
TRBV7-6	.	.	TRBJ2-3	CASSLSSGSTDTQYF	TGTGCCAGCAGCTTATCGTCGGGCAGCACAGATACGCAGTATTTT
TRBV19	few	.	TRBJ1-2	CASSTGQLYGYTF	TGTGCCAGTAGTACCGGACAGCTCTATGGCTACACCTTC
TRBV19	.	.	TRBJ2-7	CASKDGGYEQYF	TGTGCCAGTAAGGACGGTGGGTACGAGCAGTACTTC
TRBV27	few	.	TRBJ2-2	CASSPLWQGDTGELFF	TGTGCCAGCAGTCCGCTGTGGCAGGGTGACACCGGGGAGCTGTTTTTT
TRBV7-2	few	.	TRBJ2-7	CASSPTGGGTASGQYF	TGTGCCAGCAGCCCAACAGGGGGAGGGACGGCGAGTGGGCAGTACTTC
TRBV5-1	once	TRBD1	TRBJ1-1	CASSPRDRKFVQAFF	TGCGCCAGCAGCCCCCGGGACAGGAAGTTCGTACAAGCTTTCTTT
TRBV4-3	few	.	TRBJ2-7	CASSQDWAGVYEQYF	TGCGCCAGCAGCCAAGATTGGGCAGGGGTCTACGAGCAGTACTTC
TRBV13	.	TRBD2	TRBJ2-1	CASSARLAGDDGEQFF	TGTGCCAGCAGCGCGAGATTAGCGGGGGACGACGGGGAGCAGTTCTTC
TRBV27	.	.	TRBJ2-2	CASSPIAGELFF	TGTGCCAGCAGTCCCATTGCCGGGGAGCTGTTTTTT
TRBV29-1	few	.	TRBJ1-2	CSVQGGGYTF	TGCAGCGTACAGGGTGGCGGCTACACCTTC
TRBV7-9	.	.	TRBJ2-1	CASSPKDNEQFF	TGTGCCAGCAGCCCCAAGGACAATGAGCAGTTCTTC
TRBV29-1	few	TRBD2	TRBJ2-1	CSVEKERGHSYNEQFF	TGCAGCGTTGAAAAAGAGCGGGGGCACTCCTACAATGAGCAGTTCTTC
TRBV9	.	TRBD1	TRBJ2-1	CASSPQGAYNEQFF	TGTGCCAGCAGCCCCCAGGGGGCCTACAATGAGCAGTTCTTC
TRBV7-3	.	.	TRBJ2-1	CASSLTLASSYNEQFF	TGTGCCAGCAGCTTAACCCTAGCGAGCTCCTACAATGAGCAGTTCTTC
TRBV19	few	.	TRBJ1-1	CASSPDGNTEAFF	TGTGCCAGTAGTCCCGACGGGAACACTGAAGCTTTCTTT
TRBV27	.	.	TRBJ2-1	CASSYQGMEQFF	TGTGCCAGCAGTTACCAGGGTATGGAGCAGTTCTTC